A single sample gave rise to the 17 T cell receptor beta chains below, sequenced in a study of cytomegalovirus exposure and HLA in healthy donors. Amplification used 60 Vbeta primers and 13 Jbeta primers. Profiling relied on immunoSEQ multiplex PCR, and the TCRdb table lists in-frame clones only, not all of them. The repertoire has 130,000 to 150,000 clones, 60% to 85% of them found once; the top ten carry about 2.5%. The sequencing input was PBMCs. All receptors come from a male donor in good health and CMV-seronegative.

The chain links TRBV28 to TRBJ1-2; D is uncertain. V lost 6 bases, J lost 4 bases, and 18 bases lay in between. The CDR3 loop spans 15 amino acids. In germline, CDR1 is MDHEN, CDR2 SYDVKM. CDR3 residues: CASSHPRTAGYGYTF. In DNA, the CDR3 is TGTGCCAGCAGCCACCCCCGGACTGCTGGCTATGGCTACACCTTC.

This chain connects TRBV30 to TRBJ2-2; 10 bases match TRBD1. Germline assignment: CDR1 GTSNPN and CDR2 SVGIG (reference sequence). The CDR3 contains 15 residues. The junction had 9 bases not matched to a gene; V was cut back by 2 bases and J by 9 bases. CDR3 nucleotide sequence: TGTGCCTGGAGTCCTAGGGACAGGGGCTTTCGGGAGCTGTTTTTT. It codes for CAWSPRDRGFRELFF.

This chain connects TRBV2 to TRBJ1-2; a possible D gene is TRBD1 (6 bases). The CDR3 spans 13 residues. Germline assignment: CDR1 SNHLY and CDR2 FYNNEI. The V gene lost 3 bases and the J gene lost 4 bases, with 9 bases spanning the gap. The CDR3 is CASSEDSSYGYTF. As DNA, the CDR3 is TGTGCCAGCAGTGAGGACAGCTCCTATGGCTACACCTTC.

The chain carries TRBV18 and TRBJ2-3; TRBD2 might be the D (6 bases). V was trimmed by 2 bases and J by 5 bases, leaving 14 bases between them. The CDR3 spans 15 residues. Germline CDR1 reads KGHSH; CDR2 reads LQKENI. The CDR3 here is CASSPGGGAVDTQYF. The CDR3 bases are TGTGCCAGCTCACCAGGCGGAGGGGCGGTAGATACGCAGTATTTT.

The chain joins TRBV2 to TRBJ1-1; unclear D gene. Germline V lookup: CDR1 SNHLY, CDR2 FYNNEI. The V and J ends lost 5 bases and 1 base respectively, with 11 bases between them. The CDR3 sequence is 14 residues long. CDR3 in DNA: TGTGCCAGCAGTCAGACTGTGGCGAACACTGAAGCTTTCTTT. Translated, it gives CASSQTVANTEAFF.

In regard to this clone: Other DNA variants within this sample encode the same CDR3. In DNA form, the CDR3 reads TGTGCCAGCAGTGTCTCAGTGAGACTGGCGACTGAGCAGTTCTTC. Residues: CASSVSVRLATEQFF. This sequence joins TRBV27 and TRBJ2-1; D is unresolved. The germline V gene has CDR1 MNHEY and CDR2 SMNVEV (reference sequence). The CDR3 spans 15 residues. V lost 5 bases and J lost 9, with 20 bases in between.

The rearrangement uses TRBV27 and TRBJ1-1, with 10 bases matching TRBD1. J was trimmed by 4 bases and V by 5 bases; bases with no gene match: 1. CDR3 length equals 13 residues. The V gene's germline CDR1 is MNHEY and CDR2 SMNVEV (reference sequence). This chain's CDR3 is CASSRQGATEAFF. CDR3 bases: TGTGCCAGCAGTCGACAGGGGGCCACTGAAGCTTTCTTT.

The chain combines TRBV27 with TRBJ2-1, with D tentatively TRBD2 (5 bases). The CDR3 loop spans 13 amino acids. Trimming left V 2 bases short and J 9 bases short, with 11 bases between. Germline values: CDR1 MNHEY, CDR2 SMNVEV (reference sequence). DNA of the CDR3: TGTGCCAGCAGTTTAATGGACTTGCGTGAGCAGTTCTTC. This sequence encodes CASSLMDLREQFF.

This clone showed up just a few times. This rearrangement joins TRBV6-6 to TRBJ2-2; D remains ambiguous. The ends were cut back, 5 bases at V and 1 base at J, with 14 bases in the middle. The CDR3 runs to 16 residues. Germline loops: CDR1 MNHNY, CDR2 SVGAGI (reference sequence). DNA of the CDR3: TGTGCCAGCAGTCGCCACGGAGTAGTGAACACCGGGGAGCTGTTTTTT. This codes for CASSRHGVVNTGELFF.

The chain employs TRBV6-1 and TRBJ2-3; 7 bases match TRBD1. The CDR3 sequence is 16 residues long. V gave up 3 bases and J gave up 0 bases; unmatched junction bases: 6. The germline V gene has CDR1 MNHNS and CDR2 SASEGT. The CDR3 bases are TGTGCCAGCAGTGATTTTCGACAGGGTAGCACAGATACGCAGTATTTT. Protein sequence: CASSDFRQGSTDTQYF.

Only one count was recorded for this clone. The chain joins TRBV7-2 to TRBJ2-1, with TRBD2 matching 8 bases. The CDR3 consists of 15 residues. The germline V gene has CDR1 SGHTA and CDR2 FQGNSA. With V trimmed by 3 bases and J by 4 bases, 5 bases remained unmatched. CDR3 sequence reads: CASSFGRGEYNEQFF. In DNA form, the CDR3 reads TGTGCCAGCAGCTTTGGGCGGGGGGAGTACAATGAGCAGTTCTTC. Looking up the rest from reference TRBV7-2 and TRBJ2-1 gives the full variable domain: GAGVSQSPSNKVTEKGKDVELRCDPISGHTALYWYRQSLGQGLEFLIYFQGNSAPDKSGLPSDRFSAERTGGSVSTLTIQRTQQEDSAVYLCASSFGRGEYNEQFFGPGTRLTVL.

The rearrangement links TRBV19 to TRBJ1-4; D is possibly TRBD1 (5 bases). Germline CDR1 LNHDA, CDR2 SQIVND (reference sequence). There are 13 residues in the CDR3. The V end was cut by 8 bases, the J end by 7 bases, with 14 bases between. CDR3 bases: TGTGCCAGTGCCTGGGGGGGGACTGAAAAACTGTTTTTT. It translates to CASAWGGTEKLFF.

The CDR3 loop reads CASSLGSRQETQYF. CDR3 nucleotide sequence: TGCGCCAGCAGCTTGGGATCCAGGCAAGAGACCCAGTACTTC. The V gene is TRBV5-1, the J gene TRBJ2-5; the D is unclear. CDR1 and CDR2 (germline): SGHRS, YFSETQ. Trimming cost V 0 bases and J 2 bases, with 8 bases left between them. There are 14 residues in the CDR3.

V usage is TRBV27 and J usage is TRBJ1-4; tentative D call: TRBD1 (5 bases). CDR3 length: 15 residues. V shed 3 bases and J shed 6 bases, with 14 bases lying between them. Per germline, CDR1 MNHEY and CDR2 SMNVEV (reference sequence). The CDR3 loop is CASSFFGGLDEKLFF. The CDR3 DNA reads as TGTGCCAGCAGTTTTTTCGGGGGTTTAGATGAAAAACTGTTTTTT. Drawing the rest from reference TRBV27 and TRBJ1-4, the complete variable domain is EAQVTQNPRYLITVTGKKLTVTCSQNMNHEYMSWYRQDPGLGLRQIYYSMNVEVTDKGDVPEGYKVSRKEKRNFPLILESPSPNQTSLYFCASSFFGGLDEKLFFGSGTQLSVL.

This clone was seen a handful of times. The gene calls are TRBV19 and TRBJ1-1, with D perhaps matching TRBD1 (6 bases). The CDR3 is 16 residues long. V was trimmed by 4 bases and J by 3 bases, leaving 18 bases between them. The germline gives CDR1 LNHDA, CDR2 SQIVND (reference sequence). CDR3 nucleotide sequence: TGTGCCAGTAGTACCTACAGGGCTCCGATAGACACTGAAGCTTTCTTT. This encodes CASSTYRAPIDTEAFF.

The rearrangement links TRBV30 to TRBJ1-1, with D unresolved. The CDR3 consists of 12 residues. Looked up from germline, CDR1 is GTSNPN and CDR2 is SVGIG (reference sequence). V lost 1 base and J 9 bases, leaving 12 bases between the germline ends. For the CDR3, the DNA is TGTGCCTGGAGTGGAACGACACGTAAAGCTTTCTTT. It codes for CAWSGTTRKAFF.

This clone was recorded a few times. The rearrangement uses TRBV6-6 and TRBJ1-5, with D tentatively TRBD1 (5 bases). CDR3 length: 15 residues. CDR1 is MNHNY, CDR2 SVGAGI, per germline (reference sequence). Trimming cost V 1 base and J 4 bases, with 11 bases left between them. The CDR3 protein is CASSYYDRSNQPQHF. The CDR3 region has the DNA TGTGCCAGCAGTTACTATGACAGAAGTAATCAGCCCCAGCATTTT.